The source of this T cell receptor (beta chain) is a study of CD8+ T cells in alopecia areata. Noted treatment: oral pan-JAK inhibitor, 5-10 mg twice daily. Only a few counts were recorded for this clone. The antigen remains unidentified. The CDR3 is 14 amino acids. Trimming removed 3 bases from V and 8 bases from J; junction bases left unmatched: 5. Germline assignment: CDR1 LNHDA and CDR2 SQIVND (reference sequence). Study-wide findings and caveats: It was observed that many expanded lesional clones persisted in scalp and blood during tofacitinib.

TCR sequencing used cDNA made by reverse transcription of extracted RNA. This table comes from immunoSEQ multiplex PCR, and its TCRdb copy is limited to in-frame clones, with some not included. The sample lists around 200,000 clones; roughly three fifths were seen once. The sequencing used CD4+ T cells sorted from blood, collected at week 4, from a patient treated with tofacitinib. This receptor was taken from a human donor with alopecia areata. V is TRBV19 and J is TRBJ1-5; 9 bases are a match to TRBD1. CDR3 region: CASSIRQGEKPQHF. The DNA of the CDR3 is TGTGCCAGTAGTATCCGACAGGGGGAAAAGCCCCAGCATTTT.